The subject of this entry is one T cell receptor beta chain. The target antigen is unknown. Regarding donors, all were healthy bone marrow donors. Vbeta (60) and Jbeta (13) primers were used in the PCR. Per the original methods: Per a later analysis, the number of unique TCR beta chains was around 79 million, of which 9 million to 14 million were shared. Some clones are missing from TCRdb's copy, which holds only in-frame ones; the method was immunoSEQ multiplex PCR. The D gene and trimming were derived from the DNA, and the V and J assignments and clone size from that table. The sample lists roughly 180,000 clones, roughly four fifths seen once, with approximately 2.4% in the top ten. This sample is drawn from a study of cytomegalovirus exposure and HLA in healthy donors. The germline V gene has CDR1 MDHEN and CDR2 SYDVKM. The CDR3 spans 16 residues. Trimming removed 7 bases from V and 8 bases from J, with 26 bases in between.

Study conclusions and caveats: On later analysis, the bulk of CMV-associated TCR beta chains appeared to be HLA-restricted.

The receptor comes from a female donor in good health and CMV-seronegative. V gene TRBV28 combines with J gene TRBJ1-2; the D gene is possibly TRBD1 (6 bases). Material: PBMCs. The CDR3 sequence: CASTQPGRGKVWGYTF. In nucleotides, the CDR3 is TGTGCCAGCACCCAACCAGGGAGGGGGAAGGTTTGGGGCTACACCTTC.